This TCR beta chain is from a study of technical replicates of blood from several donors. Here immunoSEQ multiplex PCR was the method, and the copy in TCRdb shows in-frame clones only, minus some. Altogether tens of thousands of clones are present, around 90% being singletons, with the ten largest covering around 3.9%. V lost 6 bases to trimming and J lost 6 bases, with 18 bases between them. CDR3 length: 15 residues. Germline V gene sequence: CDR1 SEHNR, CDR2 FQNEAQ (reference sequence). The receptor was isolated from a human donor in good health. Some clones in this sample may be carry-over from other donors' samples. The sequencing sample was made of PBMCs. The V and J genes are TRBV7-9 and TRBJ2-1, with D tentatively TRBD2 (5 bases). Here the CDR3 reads CASSVVLGEFNEQFF. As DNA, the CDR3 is TGTGCCAGCAGTGTCGTCCTCGGGGAGTTCAATGAGCAGTTCTTC. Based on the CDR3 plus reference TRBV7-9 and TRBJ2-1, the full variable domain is DTGVSQNPRHKITKRGQNVTFRCDPISEHNRLYWYRQTLGQGPEFLTYFQNEAQLEKSRLLSDRFSAERPKGSFSTLEIQRTEQGDSAMYLCASSVVLGEFNEQFFGPGTRLTVL.